The table lists the clone carrying this TCR beta chain with a few counts. Those enrolled in Seattle joined during active infection and were followed longitudinally afterward. Under the authors' procedure: Estimates of nucleated cell counts were drawn from the amplification of reference gene primers. Method: immunoSEQ multiplex PCR; TCRdb's copy keeps in-frame clones and lacks some. The V and J calls and clone size are taken from that table; D and trimming were inferred from the DNA. Of approximately 210,000 clones in the sample, 84% were seen once. This sample was included in a study of blood T cell repertoires in COVID-19. Study-wide background: Italy, Spain and the United States were the sources of the convalescent and acute COVID-19 samples. PBMCs, B-cell-depleted T cells, or T cells were the source of the cDNA or gDNA that made up the material.

In germline, CDR1 is MNHEY, CDR2 SVGAGI. Trimming took 8 bases from V and 5 from J; bases not matched to a gene: 3. CDR3 size: 12 residues. The receptor's source is a woman older than 75 with COVID-19, enrolled during active disease. The rearrangement uses TRBV6-5 and TRBJ2-1; TRBD2 aligns across 7 bases. Sequencing was carried out using peripheral blood. The CDR3 DNA is TGTGCCAGCGCACGGGGGGACAATGAGCAGTTCTTC. It specifies CASARGDNEQFF.